This T cell receptor beta chain stems from a study of blood T cell repertoires in COVID-19. Study in general: The study drew acute and convalescent COVID-19 samples from the United States, Italy and Spain. PBMCs, B-cell-depleted T cells, or T cells provided the cDNA or gDNA that made up the material.

The data were produced by immunoSEQ multiplex PCR, yet TCRdb's version contains in-frame clones alone and is incomplete. The table shows tens of thousands of clones, with 80% to 85% occurring only once. This clone has only one observation. V shed 5 bases and J shed 3 bases, with 8 bases lying between them. Germline CDR1 and CDR2: MNHEY and SVGAGI. CDR3 length: 12 residues. This TCR derives from a man older than 75 with active or convalescent COVID-19. Sequencing was performed on peripheral blood. V and J are TRBV6-5 and TRBJ2-7; a weak D match, TRBD2 (5 bases). The CDR3 nucleotides read TGTGCCAGCAGTAGAGGGAACTACGAGCAGTACTTC. Translation gives CASSRGNYEQYF.